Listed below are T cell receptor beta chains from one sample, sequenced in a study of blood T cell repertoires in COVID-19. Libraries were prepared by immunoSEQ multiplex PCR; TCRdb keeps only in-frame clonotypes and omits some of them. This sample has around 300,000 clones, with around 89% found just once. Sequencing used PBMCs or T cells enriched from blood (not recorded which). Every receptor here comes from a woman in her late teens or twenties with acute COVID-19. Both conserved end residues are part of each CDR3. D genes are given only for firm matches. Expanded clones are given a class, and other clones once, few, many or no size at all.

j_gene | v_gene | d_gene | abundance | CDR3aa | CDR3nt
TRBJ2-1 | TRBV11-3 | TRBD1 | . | CASSLAGTVSYNEQFF | TGTGCCAGCAGCTTGGCCGGGACAGTCTCCTACAATGAGCAGTTCTTC
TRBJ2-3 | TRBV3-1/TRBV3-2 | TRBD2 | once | CASSSAGTSARDTQYF | TGTGCCAGCAGCTCGGCCGGGACTAGCGCCCGAGATACGCAGTATTTT
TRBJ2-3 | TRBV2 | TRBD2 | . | CASSVSGGTDTQYF | TGTGCCAGCAGTGTCAGCGGGGGCACAGATACGCAGTATTTT
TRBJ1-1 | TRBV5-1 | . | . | CASSPGHVPMNTEAFF | TGCGCCAGCAGCCCCGGACACGTACCTATGAACACTGAAGCTTTCTTT
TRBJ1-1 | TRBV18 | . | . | CASSPTVNTEAFF | TGTGCCAGCTCACCAACAGTGAACACTGAAGCTTTCTTT
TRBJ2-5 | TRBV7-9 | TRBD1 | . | CASSLEGTGKAETQYF | TGTGCCAGCAGCTTAGAGGGGACAGGGAAGGCAGAGACCCAGTACTTC
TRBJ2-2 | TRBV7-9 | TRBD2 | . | CASSPSAGGPGGELFF | TGTGCCAGCAGCCCATCGGCGGGAGGGCCAGGCGGGGAGCTGTTTTTT
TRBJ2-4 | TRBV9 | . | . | CASSVDSSFTKNIQYF | TGTGCCAGCAGCGTAGATAGTAGCTTCACCAAAAACATTCAGTACTTC
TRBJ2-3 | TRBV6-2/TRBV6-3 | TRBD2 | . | CASSSNRLAGVTDTQYF | TGTGCCAGCAGCTCCAACCGACTAGCGGGAGTCACAGATACGCAGTATTTT
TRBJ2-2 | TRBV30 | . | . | CAWVLGSNTGELFF | TGTGCCTGGGTCCTAGGTTCGAACACCGGGGAGCTGTTTTTT
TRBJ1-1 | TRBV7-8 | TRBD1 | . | CASSLGRTGDPEAFF | TGTGCCAGCAGCTTAGGGCGGACAGGGGATCCTGAAGCTTTCTTT
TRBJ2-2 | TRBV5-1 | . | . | CASSPEVDYGELFF | TGCGCCAGCAGCCCCGAGGTGGACTACGGGGAGCTGTTTTTT
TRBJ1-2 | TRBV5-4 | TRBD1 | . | CASSRQGASSYGYTF | TGTGCCAGCAGCCGACAGGGGGCTTCCTCCTATGGCTACACCTTC
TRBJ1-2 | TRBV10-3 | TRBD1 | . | CAISGTGLHYGYTF | TGTGCCATCAGTGGGACAGGGCTACACTATGGCTACACCTTC
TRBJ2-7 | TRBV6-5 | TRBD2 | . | CASSRQAGGPYEQYF | TGTGCCAGCAGCCGTCAAGCGGGGGGCCCCTACGAGCAGTACTTC
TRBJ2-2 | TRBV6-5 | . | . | CASSYWAGTNTGELFF | TGTGCCAGCAGTTACTGGGCGGGAACGAACACCGGGGAGCTGTTTTTT
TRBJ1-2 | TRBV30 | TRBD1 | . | CAWSGPDRVNYGYTF | TGTGCCTGGAGTGGCCCTGACAGGGTTAACTATGGCTACACCTTC
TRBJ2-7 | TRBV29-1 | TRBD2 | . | CSVRSSGSYEQYF | TGCAGCGTTAGGTCTAGCGGGAGCTACGAGCAGTACTTC
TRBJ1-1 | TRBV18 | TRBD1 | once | CASSPTGVNTEAFF | TGTGCCAGCTCACCGACAGGGGTTAACACTGAAGCTTTCTTT
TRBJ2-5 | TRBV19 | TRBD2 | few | CASSLLAGDRETQYF | TGTGCCAGTAGTCTACTAGCGGGAGACAGAGAGACCCAGTACTTC
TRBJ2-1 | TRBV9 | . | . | CASSAGWERRTGNEQFF | TGTGCCAGCAGCGCCGGGTGGGAACGGCGTACGGGAAATGAGCAGTTCTTC
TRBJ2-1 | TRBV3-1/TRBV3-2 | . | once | CASGQISYNEQFF | TGTGCCAGCGGACAGATATCTTACAATGAGCAGTTCTTC
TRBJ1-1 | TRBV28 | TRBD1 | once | CASRILGQQNTEAFF | TGTGCCAGCAGAATCTTGGGACAGCAGAACACTGAAGCTTTCTTT
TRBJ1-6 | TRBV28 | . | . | CASRDRHSPLHF | TGTGCCAGCAGAGACAGACATTCACCCCTCCACTTT
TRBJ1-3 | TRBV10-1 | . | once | CASSVGDKSSGNTIYF | TGCGCCAGCAGTGTAGGGGACAAGAGCTCTGGAAACACCATATATTTT